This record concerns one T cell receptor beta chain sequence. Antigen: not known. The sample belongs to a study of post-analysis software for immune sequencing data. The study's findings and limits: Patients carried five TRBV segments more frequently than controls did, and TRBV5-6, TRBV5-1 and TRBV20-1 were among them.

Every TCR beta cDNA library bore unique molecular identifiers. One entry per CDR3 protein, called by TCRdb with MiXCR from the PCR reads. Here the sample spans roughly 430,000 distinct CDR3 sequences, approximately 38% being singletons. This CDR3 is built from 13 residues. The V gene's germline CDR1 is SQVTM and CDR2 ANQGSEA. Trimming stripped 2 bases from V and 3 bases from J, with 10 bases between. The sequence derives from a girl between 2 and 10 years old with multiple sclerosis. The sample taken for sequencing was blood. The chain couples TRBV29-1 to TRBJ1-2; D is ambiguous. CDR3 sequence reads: CSVEPAGDYGYTF. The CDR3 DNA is TGCAGCGTTGAACCCGCCGGAGACTATGGCTACACCTTC.